What follows are 12 T cell receptor beta chains derived from one specimen sequenced in a study of OX40 agonist ivuxolimab in advanced cancers. Clones were read by immunoSEQ multiplex PCR, and TCRdb kept only the in-frame ones, dropping some. The sample records 90,000 or so clones, 89% being singletons. Sequences were derived from CD4+ or CD8+ T cells sorted from blood, sampled in a trial of the OX40 agonist ivuxolimab. These receptors originate from an adult with an advanced solid tumor such as melanoma, head and neck, liver or kidney cancer.

The count of this clone is one. The rearrangement uses TRBV4-3 and TRBJ2-1; D may be TRBD2 (5 bases). CDR3 size: 13 residues. V was cut by 2 bases and J by 5 bases, with 7 bases left in between. Germline V gives CDR1 LGHNA, CDR2 YSLEER. The CDR3 coding sequence is TGCGCCAGCAGCCAAACTAGGGACAATGAGCAGTTCTTC. As protein: CASSQTRDNEQFF.

The chain carries TRBV19 and TRBJ1-1; a weak D match, TRBD1 (6 bases). V lost 5 bases and J 8 bases, leaving 9 bases between the germline ends. The germline V gene has CDR1 LNHDA and CDR2 SQIVND (reference sequence). This CDR3 has 11 residues. This chain's CDR3 is CASSRQAEAFF. CDR3 bases: TGTGCCAGTAGTCGACAGGCGGAAGCTTTCTTT.

The chain combines TRBV14 with TRBJ2-7; no clear D. Trimming removed 4 bases at V and 1 base at J, with 5 bases between. The CDR3 contains 12 residues. CDR1 SGHDN and CDR2 FVKESK come from the germline V gene. The CDR3 DNA reads as TGTGCCAGCAGCCGACTTTCCTACGAGCAGTACTTC. This sequence encodes CASSRLSYEQYF.

This clone was seen more than once but under ten times. CDR3 sequence: CASSSTSYEQYF. The CDR3 DNA follows: TGTGCCAGCAGCTCTACCTCCTACGAGCAGTACTTC. The genes are TRBV11-2 and TRBJ2-7; D gene ambiguous. The CDR3 loop spans 12 amino acids. Trimming left V 4 bases short and J 0 bases short, with 4 bases between. The germline CDR1 and CDR2 sequences are SGHAT and FQNNGV.

The rearrangement joins TRBV6-5 to TRBJ2-1, with D uncertain. V was trimmed by 2 bases and J by 5 bases, leaving 10 bases between them. The germline gives CDR1 MNHEY, CDR2 SVGAGI. The CDR3 runs 14 residues. CDR3 region: CASSYGIGNNEQFF. CDR3 DNA sequence: TGTGCCAGCAGTTACGGGATAGGGAACAATGAGCAGTTCTTC.

This chain connects TRBV7-9 to TRBJ2-7; TRBD2 matches 8 bases. J gave up 6 bases and V 1 base, and 8 bases lay outside the gene matches. Germline assignment: CDR1 SEHNR and CDR2 FQNEAQ (reference sequence). There are 15 residues in the CDR3. CDR3 in amino acids: CASSLVLSGLAEQYF. DNA for the CDR3: TGTGCCAGCAGCTTAGTACTTAGCGGACTAGCCGAGCAGTACTTC.

The genes are TRBV5-5 and TRBJ1-1; no firm D call. Germline assignment: CDR1 SGHKS and CDR2 YYEKEE (reference sequence). The length of the CDR3 is 13 residues. Trimming removed 4 bases from V and 3 bases from J, with 10 bases in between. The CDR3 spells CASSQVGDTEAFF. The CDR3 DNA follows: TGTGCCAGCAGCCAAGTAGGTGACACTGAAGCTTTCTTT.

This chain links TRBV2 with TRBJ1-6; 10 nucleotides match TRBD1. J lost 10 bases, V lost 5 bases, and 5 bases had no gene match. This CDR3 comprises 14 residues. CDR1 is SNHLY and CDR2 is FYNNEI in the germline V gene. CDR3 amino acids: CASSSGTGVSPLHF. DNA for the CDR3: TGTGCCAGCAGTTCCGGGACAGGGGTCTCACCCCTCCACTTT.

This chain joins TRBV5-1 and TRBJ2-7; tentatively, D is TRBD2 (6 bases). The germline V gene has CDR1 SGHRS and CDR2 YFSETQ. The CDR3 sequence is 14 residues long. V was clipped by 4 bases and J by 1 base, with 12 bases between them. CDR3 nucleotide sequence: TGCGCCAGCAGCCCGAATGGGGGGTCCTACGAGCAGTACTTC. It is translated as CASSPNGGSYEQYF.

The chain is built from TRBV7-2 and TRBJ1-4, with a possible D match to TRBD1 (6 bases). With 5 bases removed from V and 8 bases from J, the gap between germline ends came to 15 bases. This CDR3 contains 14 residues. From germline, CDR1 is SGHTA and CDR2 FQGNSA. CDR3 protein: CASSVRTAGEKLFF. CDR3 DNA sequence: TGTGCCAGCAGCGTCCGGACAGCCGGCGAAAAACTGTTTTTT.

V and J are TRBV6-5 and TRBJ1-5; D unclear. This CDR3 contains 15 residues. CDR1 and CDR2 from the germline V gene are MNHEY and SVGAGI. V lost 4 bases and J 1 base, leaving 11 bases between the germline ends. This CDR3 is CASSFSSRSNQPQHF. As DNA, the CDR3 is TGTGCCAGCAGTTTTTCAAGCAGGAGCAATCAGCCCCAGCATTTT.

J is TRBJ2-7 and V is TRBV19; 7 bases agree with TRBD1. This CDR3 has 13 residues. Germline lookup yields CDR1 LNHDA and CDR2 SQIVND (reference sequence). The ends lost 5 bases at V and 6 bases at J; junction bases unmatched: 7. The CDR3 bases are TGTGCCAGTAGTGCAAACCGGGACAGCGAGCAGTACTTC. It codes for CASSANRDSEQYF.